The 11 T cell receptor beta chains listed next were all sequenced from one sample in a study of T cell clonotyping in hematopoietic cell transplantation. Data came from immunoSEQ multiplex PCR; TCRdb stores just in-frame clones and leaves some out. The sample yields 15,000 or so clones, about two thirds seen once. Sequencing was carried out using peripheral blood mononuclear cells. The receptor set was obtained from a woman aged 60 to 75 in good health. Some clones in this sample may be carry-over from other donors' samples.

This clone came up once. The chain carries TRBV7-6 and TRBJ2-1; 15 nucleotides align to TRBD2. Germline CDR1 is SGHVS and CDR2 is FNYEAQ. The CDR3 runs to 15 residues. The junction had 6 bases not matched to a gene; V was cut back by 5 bases and J by 10 bases. CDR3 sequence reads: CASSHDGLAGGEQFF. The CDR3 DNA reads TGTGCCAGCAGCCACGATGGACTAGCGGGAGGGGAGCAGTTCTTC.

The count of this clone is one. The CDR3 DNA reads TGCGCCAGCAGCCAAGGGACGTCCCCATACCCCTATGGCTACACCTTC. As protein: CASSQGTSPYPYGYTF. The chain recombines TRBV4-3 with TRBJ1-2, with unresolved D. Germline V CDR1 and CDR2: LGHNA, YSLEER. Trimming took off 1 base at V and 4 bases at J, with 16 bases between the two ends. The CDR3 extends over 16 amino acids.

This clone rates as medium-sized. The V and J genes are TRBV19 and TRBJ2-1; 8 bases map to TRBD2. CDR3 size: 15 residues. With V trimmed by 3 bases and J by 2 bases, 3 bases remained unmatched. Looked up from germline, CDR1 is LNHDA and CDR2 is SQIVND (reference sequence). DNA of the CDR3: TGTGCCAGTAGTATTAGTAGCGGGGCCTACAATGAGCAGTTCTTC. Protein: CASSISSGAYNEQFF.

This rearrangement joins TRBV28 to TRBJ2-7; D possibly matches TRBD1 or TRBD2 (6 bases each). CDR1 and CDR2 from the germline V gene are MDHEN and SYDVKM. This CDR3 is 15 amino acids long. The ends were cut back, 3 bases at V and 4 bases at J, with 16 bases in the middle. The CDR3 DNA is TGTGCCAGCAGTTTGACGGGGGCTGTAAGATACGAGCAGTACTTC. The encoded protein is CASSLTGAVRYEQYF.

The rearrangement links TRBV30 to TRBJ1-1; TRBD1 is a possible D gene (6 bases). V lost 4 bases and J 8 bases, leaving 11 bases between the germline ends. Per the germline V gene, CDR1 is GTSNPN and CDR2 is SVGIG (reference sequence). This CDR3 is built from 11 residues. The CDR3 loop is CAWTDRAEAFF. The CDR3 DNA reads TGTGCCTGGACGGACAGAGCCGAAGCTTTCTTT. The entire variable domain, with the rest obtained from reference TRBV30 and TRBJ1-1, is as follows: SQTIHQWPATLVQPVGSPLSLECTVEGTSNPNLYWYRQAAGRGLQLLFYSVGIGQISSEVPQNLSASRPQDRQFILSSKKLLLSDSGFYLCAWTDRAEAFFGQGTRLTVV.

The genes are TRBV6-5 and TRBJ2-3; 7 bases map to TRBD1. Germline CDR1 reads MNHEY; CDR2 reads SVGAGI. The V and J ends lost 2 bases and 1 base, in that order; junction bases with no gene match: 3. The CDR3 length is 15 residues. The CDR3 DNA sequence: TGTGCCAGCAGTTACCGTACAGGGGGCACAGATACGCAGTATTTT. Translated, it gives CASSYRTGGTDTQYF.

The CDR3, as DNA: TGCAGCGTTGTTCTGGTTCTGAACACCGGGGAGCTGTTTTTT. This gives the protein CSVVLVLNTGELFF. The chain combines TRBV29-1 with TRBJ2-2, with D hard to call. The CDR3 is 14 residues long. Trimming took off 4 bases at V and 1 base at J, with 10 bases between the two ends. The germline V gene encodes CDR1 SQVTM and CDR2 ANQGSEA.

The chain carries TRBV7-9 and TRBJ2-7, with a tentative D call TRBD2 (6 bases). This CDR3 is 12 amino acids long. Germline CDR1 and CDR2: SEHNR and FQNEAQ (reference sequence). Trimming left V 3 bases short and J 5 bases short, with 8 bases between. This CDR3 reads CASSLDYHEQYF. CDR3 nucleotides: TGTGCCAGCAGCTTGGACTATCACGAGCAGTACTTC.

V usage is TRBV9 and J usage is TRBJ2-3; maybe TRBD1 (6 bases). Germline CDR1 reads SGDLS; CDR2 reads YYNGEE. This CDR3 comprises 13 residues. V dropped 3 bases and J dropped 6 bases, with 11 bases sitting between them. CDR3 in amino acids: CASSEQGEDTQYF. CDR3 in DNA: TGTGCCAGCAGCGAACAGGGCGAGGATACGCAGTATTTT.

V is TRBV2 and J is TRBJ1-5, with a possible D match to TRBD1 (5 bases). CDR1 is SNHLY and CDR2 is FYNNEI in the germline V gene. The CDR3 runs 12 residues. V was clipped by 8 bases and J by 7 bases, with 12 bases between them. The CDR3 coding sequence is TGTGCCAGCGGAGGGGAGGGCCAGCCCCAGCATTTT. This sequence encodes CASGGEGQPQHF.

Of note for this clone: Within the sample, other DNA sequences also encode this same CDR3. The gene calls are TRBV15 and TRBJ2-7; TRBD1 aligns across 12 bases. The J segment lost 6 bases and the V segment lost 3 bases, leaving 3 bases of the junction unmatched. There are 14 residues in the CDR3. Germline V lookup: CDR1 LNHNV, CDR2 YYDKDF (reference sequence). CDR3 amino acids: CATSRGQGAREQYF. For the CDR3, the DNA is TGTGCCACCAGCAGGGGACAGGGGGCTCGCGAGCAGTACTTC. Looking up the rest from reference TRBV15 and TRBJ2-7 gives the full variable domain: DAMVIQNPRYQVTQFGKPVTLSCSQTLNHNVMYWYQQKSSQAPKLLFHYYDKDFNNEADTPDNFQSRRPNTSFCFLDIRSPGLGDTAMYLCATSRGQGAREQYFGPGTRLTVT.